This record looks at one TCR beta chain sequence and its context. V dropped 7 bases and J dropped 5; count of bases not matched to a gene: 7. Germline V gene sequence: CDR1 LNHNV, CDR2 YYDKDF (reference sequence). The CDR3 length is 13 residues. In the original workflow: Reference gene primer amplification gave estimated nucleated cell counts. Method: immunoSEQ multiplex PCR; TCRdb's copy keeps in-frame clones and lacks some. That table is the source of V, J and clone size, and D and trimming were worked out from the DNA. The sample has around 160,000 clones, approximately 92% seen once. The sample originates from a study of blood T cell repertoires in COVID-19.

The sample taken for sequencing was peripheral blood. V gene TRBV15 combines with J gene TRBJ2-5; TRBD2 matches 7 bases. The TCR comes from a man in his late teens or twenties with COVID-19, enrolled during active disease. CDR3 amino acids: CATIGGSGETQYF. The CDR3, as DNA: TGTGCCACCATCGGGGGGAGTGGGGAGACCCAGTACTTC.